A selection of T cell receptor beta chains follows, all from one sample in a study of T cells after posttransplantation cyclophosphamide. TCRdb's table, derived via immunoSEQ multiplex PCR, lists solely in-frame clones and lacks some. The data show 9,000 to 15,000 clones, over 2% seen once. The sequenced sample was PBMCs, obtained after allogeneic stem cell transplant with posttransplant cyclophosphamide. The receptors were gathered from a male patient aged 25 to 39 who received an allogeneic stem cell transplant from a related donor, was CMV-positive, and had no GVHD. Some of these T cells may belong to the graft donor. Both conserved end residues are part of each CDR3. Fields, in order: clone size, D gene, V gene, J gene, CDR3 protein, CDR3 DNA. D genes are given only for firm matches. Rows may omit the clone size; those that give it use once, few, many or a size class.

.	TRBD1	TRBV30	TRBJ1-5	CAWAGTGGQPQHF	TGTGCCTGGGCCGGGACAGGGGGACAGCCCCAGCATTTT
few	TRBD2	TRBV5-1	TRBJ2-3	CTSSSSGLAGVDTQYF	TGCACCAGCAGCTCCTCCGGACTAGCGGGGGTGGATACGCAGTATTTT
few	TRBD1	TRBV5-1	TRBJ2-1	CASSLDSGTGQGYNEQFF	TGCGCCAGCAGCTTGGATTCCGGGACAGGACAGGGGTACAATGAGCAGTTCTTC
few	TRBD1	TRBV6-1	TRBJ1-2	CASRGQGGPDGYTF	TGTGCCAGCAGAGGACAGGGCGGGCCCGATGGCTACACCTTC
few	.	TRBV7-6	TRBJ2-1	CASSLVASPYNEQFF	TGTGCCAGCAGCTTAGTGGCTTCCCCCTACAATGAGCAGTTCTTC
.	TRBD2	TRBV7-2	TRBJ2-1	CASSLESGRRYNEQFF	TGTGCCAGCAGCTTGGAAAGCGGGAGGAGGTACAATGAGCAGTTCTTC
few	TRBD1	TRBV9	TRBJ1-6	CASSPRDREHSPLHF	TGTGCCAGCAGCCCCCGGGACAGGGAACATTCACCCCTCCACTTT
.	TRBD2	TRBV28	TRBJ2-7	CASSSTAAGTSGRGGSYEQYF	TGTGCCAGCAGTTCAACCGCAGCCGGGACTAGCGGGAGGGGGGGGTCCTACGAGCAGTACTTC
few	TRBD2	TRBV4-2	TRBJ2-3	CASSHLNTARLARLTDTQYF	TGTGCCAGCAGCCATCTTAATACGGCCCGACTAGCTCGTCTCACAGATACGCAGTATTTT
.	.	TRBV28	TRBJ1-5	CASSLAQSNQPQHF	TGTGCCAGCAGTTTAGCTCAGTCTAATCAGCCCCAGCATTTT
.	TRBD1	TRBV19	TRBJ2-5	CASAQGVQETQYF	TGTGCCAGCGCACAGGGGGTCCAAGAGACCCAGTACTTC
few	.	TRBV28	TRBJ1-4	CASSVTLDEKLFF	TGTGCCAGCAGCGTGACCCTAGATGAAAAACTGTTTTTT
few	.	TRBV29-1	TRBJ2-5	CSVDIARGTQYF	TGCAGCGTTGACATAGCGCGAGGGACCCAGTACTTC
few	TRBD1	TRBV27	TRBJ1-6	CASSRQGYKTPLHF	TGTGCCAGCAGCCGACAGGGTTACAAGACACCCCTCCACTTT
few	.	TRBV7-9	TRBJ2-1	CASRGSSPSGGPYNEQFF	TGTGCCAGCAGGGGGTCCAGTCCTTCCGGGGGACCCTACAATGAGCAGTTCTTC
few	TRBD1	TRBV19	TRBJ1-1	CASSEGQSNTEAFF	TGTGCCAGTAGTGAGGGACAGTCAAACACTGAAGCTTTCTTT
.	TRBD2	TRBV27	TRBJ2-1	CASSFEVAGGRYNEQFF	TGTGCCAGCAGTTTTGAGGTGGCGGGAGGGCGGTACAATGAGCAGTTCTTC
few	.	TRBV2	TRBJ2-1	CAGGEAGYNEQFF	TGTGCCGGAGGGGAGGCGGGCTACAATGAGCAGTTCTTC
.	TRBD2	TRBV11-2	TRBJ2-7	CASSLSGGAHEQYF	TGTGCCAGCAGCTTAAGCGGGGGGGCCCACGAGCAGTACTTC
few	.	TRBV7-9	TRBJ1-1	CASSQAYTEAFF	TGTGCCAGCAGCCAAGCCTACACTGAAGCTTTCTTT
.	.	TRBV19	TRBJ1-6	CASSIMVLREGPSSTLHF	TGTGCCAGTAGTATAATGGTCTTGAGGGAGGGTCCATCTTCAACCCTCCACTTT
medium-sized	TRBD1	TRBV2	TRBJ2-7	CASVSGTGRYEQYF	TGTGCCAGCGTCTCCGGGACAGGGCGCTACGAGCAGTACTTC
few	.	TRBV10-3	TRBJ2-3	CAISESTGNSRDYTYTDTQYF	TGTGCCATCAGTGAGTCCACAGGGAATTCGCGGGACTATACTTACACAGATACGCAGTATTTT
few	TRBD1	TRBV30	TRBJ2-2	CAWSKTGGRGELFF	TGTGCCTGGAGTAAGACAGGGGGCCGCGGGGAGCTGTTTTTT
.	.	TRBV30	TRBJ2-1	CAWSVPDEQFF	TGTGCCTGGAGTGTACCGGATGAGCAGTTCTTC
few	.	TRBV19	TRBJ1-2	CASSPRTPFNYGYTF	TGTGCCAGTAGTCCGCGGACACCGTTTAACTATGGCTACACCTTC
few	TRBD1	TRBV19	TRBJ1-5	CASSTTRGRPNQPQHF	TGTGCCAGTAGTACGACCAGGGGGCGGCCCAATCAGCCCCAGCATTTT
few	.	TRBV10-3	TRBJ2-7	CASARGGSSYEQYF	TGTGCCAGCGCTCGAGGCGGTAGCTCCTACGAGCAGTACTTC
.	TRBD1	TRBV10-3	TRBJ2-7	CAISDPGTGGNEQYF	TGTGCCATCAGTGATCCCGGGACAGGGGGGAACGAGCAGTACTTC
few	.	TRBV29-1	TRBJ2-7	CSVDGLSTSEQYF	TGCAGCGTTGATGGACTGTCTACGTCCGAGCAGTACTTC
few	TRBD2	TRBV18	TRBJ2-7	CASQPGLAKEQYF	TGTGCCAGCCAGCCGGGACTAGCGAAAGAGCAGTACTTC
.	.	TRBV20-1	TRBJ1-1	CSAPFDTEAFF	TGCAGTGCTCCCTTCGACACTGAAGCTTTCTTT
.	TRBD1	TRBV5-1	TRBJ2-3	CASSEGARTDTQYF	TGCGCCAGCAGCGAGGGGGCGAGGACAGATACGCAGTATTTT
.	TRBD2	TRBV5-5	TRBJ2-1	CASSPRLAGRSYNEQFF	TGTGCCAGCAGCCCAAGACTAGCGGGAAGGTCCTACAATGAGCAGTTCTTC
few	TRBD1	TRBV27	TRBJ2-5	CASSLNPGQEETQYF	TGTGCCAGCAGTTTAAACCCGGGACAGGAAGAGACCCAGTACTTC
.	TRBD1	TRBV7-9	TRBJ1-2	CASSLSQGANYGYTF	TGTGCCAGCAGCTTAAGCCAGGGGGCAAACTATGGCTACACCTTC
few	TRBD1	TRBV4-3	TRBJ1-6	CASSPGTGGNSPLHF	TGCGCCAGCAGCCCCGGGACAGGGGGGAATTCACCCCTCCACTTT
few	.	TRBV7-8	TRBJ2-1	CASSLAARAGNEQFF	TGTGCCAGCAGCTTAGCGGCGCGAGCGGGCAATGAGCAGTTCTTC
few	TRBD1	TRBV7-6	TRBJ2-7	CASSLESTGSSEQYF	TGTGCCAGCAGCCTTGAATCGACAGGGAGTAGCGAGCAGTACTTC
.	.	TRBV5-6	TRBJ2-7	CASSLAEYEQYF	TGTGCCAGCAGCTTGGCGGAGTACGAGCAGTACTTC
few	.	TRBV7-9	TRBJ1-1	CASSSRGRGTEAFF	TGTGCCAGCAGCTCCAGGGGCCGGGGCACTGAAGCTTTCTTT
few	.	TRBV9	TRBJ1-2	CASSPLLFGHGYTF	TGTGCCAGCAGCCCACTTCTCTTTGGGCATGGCTACACCTTC
medium-sized	.	TRBV5-1	TRBJ1-5	CASSLVGGSNQPQHF	TGCGCCAGCAGCTTGGTCGGGGGGAGCAATCAGCCCCAGCATTTT
few	.	TRBV19	TRBJ1-1	CASSSQVNTEAFF	TGTGCCAGTAGCAGTCAGGTGAACACTGAAGCTTTCTTT
few	.	TRBV5-1	TRBJ2-6	CASSLDAFSGANVLTF	TGCGCCAGCAGCTTGGATGCGTTCTCTGGGGCCAACGTCCTGACTTTC
.	TRBD2	TRBV5-4	TRBJ2-3	CASSPGLAGNTQYF	TGTGCCAGCAGCCCGGGACTAGCGGGAAATACGCAGTATTTT
few	TRBD1	TRBV6-5	TRBJ2-4	CASSPTGRKNIQYF	TGTGCCAGCAGCCCGACAGGGCGTAAAAACATTCAGTACTTC
.	TRBD1	TRBV7-9	TRBJ1-1	CASSISRQGPGMNTEAFF	TGTGCCAGCAGCATATCCCGACAGGGACCAGGAATGAACACTGAAGCTTTCTTT
.	TRBD2	TRBV4-1	TRBJ2-7	CASSQAASGNTYEQYF	TGCGCCAGCAGCCAAGCGGCTAGCGGCAACACCTACGAGCAGTACTTC
.	.	TRBV9	TRBJ2-1	CASSVVSGFEQFF	TGTGCCAGCAGCGTAGTTTCGGGATTTGAGCAGTTCTTC
few	TRBD1	TRBV27	TRBJ1-3	CATRPQGHIRTGARPFSGNTIYF	TGTGCCACAAGACCCCAGGGACATATCCGGACAGGGGCACGACCTTTCTCTGGAAACACCATATATTTT